This T cell receptor (beta chain) was recovered during a study of HIV-infected patients and healthy controls (TCRdb year 2014). In the study overall: The study asked whether deep sequencing of the TCR repertoire from small blood samples of HIV patients could detect immune perturbation and reconstitution. Results the study describes overall, beyond this receptor: Both the Jaccard index and the count of highly shared sequences showed that healthy controls shared more CDR3s between individuals than HIV+ patients did. Oligoclonality may be reflected in the significantly higher mean Gini indices of HIV-infected repertoires compared with controls. HLA typing of donors was not performed in the study. MAIT cell alpha-chain CDR3s were found at high frequency in healthy controls but were severely depleted in HIV+ repertoires. In HIV-infected patients, the apparent post-therapy recovery of the Gini index was not replicated in size-matched repertoire data. Compared with untreated HIV+ repertoires, healthy control repertoires had roughly threefold more distinct CDR3s and a higher Shannon diversity. The observed differences in diversity could not be explained by the slight differences in age and sex profiles between the study cohorts. Compared with controls, HIV-infected patients showed significantly different mean usage of eight alpha and eight beta V genes. During therapy, a significant decrease in frequency was seen for HIV-associated CDR3s, whereas no significant change was found for CMV-associated CDR3s, although most of them became more frequent. In the samples, alpha-beta chain pairing was left undetermined. Unequal numbers of distinct sequences between patients and controls complicated comparisons, and size-matching overweighted rare events from HIV-infected data. Processing included only sixteen HIV-infected individuals, and this was regarded by the authors as a major limit on how widely the findings apply. The dynamics of distinct T-cell subpopulations could not be separated, and sequencing depth was restricted, because whole blood was used.

Approximately 500 ng RNA was reverse transcribed with SuperScript III using primers against the alpha and beta constant regions. Separate alpha and beta chain libraries were generated by chain-specific third strand synthesis with multiplexing indices. The protocol used a single primer pair to amplify all rearrangements within a chain, which avoided primer bias, and attached molecular barcodes to each cDNA molecule. T4 RNA Ligase 1 joined purified cDNA to a 5' RACE adapter that carried a random hexamer and the SP2 sequencing primer site. Second strand synthesis was performed with Phusion polymerase and primed from the SP2 site, and slow temperature ramps were applied to favor optimal annealing. The 12-nucleotide barcode on each molecule comprised two random hexamer sequences, both introduced before amplification and concatenated. An amplification PCR of about 24 cycles with P5s and P7 primers came after a short first PCR that had added P5 and P7 adapter elements plus a second index. In total the libraries went through about 27 PCR cycles, after which the libraries were quantified on a Qubit, sized on a Bioanalyzer, and diluted to around 4 nM. Sequencing of the normalized libraries was done on an Illumina MiSeq using 2 x 250 paired-end kits. Into about 10 ul Tris-Cl, the reverse transcription reactions were eluted following cleanup on MinElute columns. The adapter ligations were run for 23 hours at 16 degrees C, and AMPure XP beads at a 1:1 ratio were afterwards used to clean them. The paper's data handling went like this. A modified Decombinator processed the demultiplexed FASTQ files and output V, J, insert and barcode information. Sequences that shared a barcode but differed from the dominant sequence were discarded as errors, and original cDNA molecules were estimated by counting barcodes clustered at Levenshtein distance 3. Downstream analyses used R packages ineq, vegan, igraph and RCytoscape, with IMGT nomenclature and CDR3 definitions. The authors computed V gene usage over distinct sequences and counted each TCR a single time to avoid skew from clonal expansion. Within a donor, similarity networks joined unique CDR3 amino acid sequences in every case where two of them were separated by a single Levenshtein edit. Published HIV-specific CDR3s (approximately 90 alpha, several hundred beta) and CMV-specific CDR3s (about 13 alpha, over 200 beta) were compiled and searched for in the repertoires. Lower sequence numbers were not the cause of the decreased diversity in patients, as random subsampling to size-matched repertoires showed. TCRdb reanalyzed the raw reads on its own, using fastp at Q25 for trimming and MiXCR for clone calling, and kept in-frame beta chains. When rows share a CDR3 protein, they turn into one entry using the most common DNA and genes. The V and J calls reflect TCRdb's pipeline rather than the authors' work. This sample gives under 20,000 distinct CDR3 sequences in total; around 7.7% of them show up just once. The ten largest clones represent approximately 8.3% of the sample.

Whole blood was used without cell fractionation, so the repertoire reflected all unsorted peripheral T cells. As controls, around ten uninfected healthy donors were sampled, and four of those donors gave samples twice, about 3 months apart. For RNA extraction, an approximately 2.5 ml sample of peripheral blood was drawn into Tempus tubes. Residual genomic DNA was removed with the TURBO-DNase kit and globin mRNA was depleted with GLOBINclear. This clonotype was picked up many times. Its target antigen remains unknown. Qualities for individual bases were not recorded, and no much larger clone is one base off. From cysteine to phenylalanine, the CDR3 is 15 amino acids long. The kept DNA is CDR3 alone, 45 bases in frame from the first base. CDR1 DFQATT and CDR2 SNEGSKA were looked up in the germline V gene (reference sequence). V was cut back by 6 bases and J by 1 base, leaving a gap of 18 bases between them.

The TCR comes from an adult in good health. Sequencing was carried out using blood. The V gene is TRBV20-1 and the J gene is TRBJ1-1, with the identity of the D gene unclear. The DNA reads TGCAGTGCACCGAACCCGGCCTACCAGAACACTGAAGCTTTCTTT. It specifies CSAPNPAYQNTEAFF.